This T cell receptor (beta chain) derives from a study of shared clonotypes between healthy human individuals. A note on this clone: Other DNA sequences of this sample code for an identical CDR3.

Clones were sequenced by immunoSEQ multiplex PCR, and TCRdb holds only the in-frame ones, with some missing. The sample holds 1.4 million or so clones, approximately 98.5% seen once. The germline CDR1 and CDR2 sequences are MNHEY and SVGAGI. V was shortened by 0 bases and J by 1 base, with 3 bases between the two germline ends. This CDR3 region has 13 residues. This clonotype was obtained from a man in his thirties or forties in good health. Sequenced: naive CD4+ T cells sorted from blood. The sample's subset: CD45RA+ positively selected. This chain joins TRBV6-5 and TRBJ2-5; the D is unclear. CDR3 sequence reads: CASSYSGQETQYF. The CDR3 DNA reads TGTGCCAGCAGTTACTCGGGCCAAGAGACCCAGTACTTC.